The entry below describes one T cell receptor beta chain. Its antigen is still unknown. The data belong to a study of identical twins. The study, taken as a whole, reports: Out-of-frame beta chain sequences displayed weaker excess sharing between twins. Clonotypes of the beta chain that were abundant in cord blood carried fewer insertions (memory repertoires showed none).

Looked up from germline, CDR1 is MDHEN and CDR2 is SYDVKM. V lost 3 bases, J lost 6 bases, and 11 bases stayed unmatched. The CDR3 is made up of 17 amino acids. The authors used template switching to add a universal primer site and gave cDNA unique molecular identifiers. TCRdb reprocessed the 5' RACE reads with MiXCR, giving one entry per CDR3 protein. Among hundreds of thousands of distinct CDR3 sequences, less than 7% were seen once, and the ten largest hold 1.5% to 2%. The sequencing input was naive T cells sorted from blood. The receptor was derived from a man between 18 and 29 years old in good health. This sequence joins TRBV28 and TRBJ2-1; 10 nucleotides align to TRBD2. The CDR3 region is CASSFPKREGRINEQFF. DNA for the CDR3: TGTGCCAGCAGTTTCCCAAAGCGGGAGGGAAGGATCAATGAGCAGTTCTTC.